This T cell receptor beta chain was recorded in a study of blood T cells in healthy people across ages. The CDR3 is 15 residues long. Trimming removed 4 bases at V and 3 bases at J, with 15 bases between. Germline V gene data show CDR1 as LGHDT and CDR2 as YNNKEL (reference sequence). A second about 7 to 12 cycle PCR used barcoded and J-beta primers. From each sample, at least 2.5 million paired-end reads containing CDR3 were obtained. TCRdb redid the calling of the 5' RACE reads with MiXCR, one entry per CDR3 protein. In the table there are around 620,000 distinct CDR3 sequences, 25% to 30% of which are singletons. Turning to this clonotype: The antigen is unknown.

Study conclusions and caveats: Samples with more naive T cells showed higher observed beta diversity. The diversity estimates, figures obtained from one million T cells, were considered underestimates.

J is TRBJ1-1 and V is TRBV3-1; D is ambiguous. The receptor's source is a woman aged 65 to 85 in good health. What was sequenced was blood. The CDR3 DNA follows: TGTGCCAGCAGCCCGACGGACGGTAGGGACACTGAAGCTTTCTTT. It codes for CASSPTDGRDTEAFF.